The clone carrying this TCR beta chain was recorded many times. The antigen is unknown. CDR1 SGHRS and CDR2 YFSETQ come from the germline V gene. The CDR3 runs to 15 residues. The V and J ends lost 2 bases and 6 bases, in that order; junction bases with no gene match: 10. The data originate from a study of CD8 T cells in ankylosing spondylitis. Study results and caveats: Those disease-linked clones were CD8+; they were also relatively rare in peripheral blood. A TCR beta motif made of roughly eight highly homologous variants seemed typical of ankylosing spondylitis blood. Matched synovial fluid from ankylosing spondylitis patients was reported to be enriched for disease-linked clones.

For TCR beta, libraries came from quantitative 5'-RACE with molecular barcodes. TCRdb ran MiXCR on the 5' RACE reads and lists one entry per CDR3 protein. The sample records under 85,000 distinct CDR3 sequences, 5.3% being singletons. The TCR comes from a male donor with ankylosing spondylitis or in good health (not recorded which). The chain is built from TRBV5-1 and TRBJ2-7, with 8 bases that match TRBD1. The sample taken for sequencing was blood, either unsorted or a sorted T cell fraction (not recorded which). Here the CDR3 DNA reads TGCGCCAGCAGCTTCCCCGGACAGGGACTGGTCGAGCAGTACTTC. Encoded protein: CASSFPGQGLVEQYF.